This T cell receptor (beta chain) was profiled in a study of regulatory T cells in long-lasting Graves disease. This clonotype has a handful of counts. CDR3-region Arm-PCR and iRepertoire HTBI primers produced the TCR beta libraries. TCRdb re-derived calls from the multiplex PCR reads in MiXCR, one entry per CDR3 protein. The table shows about 420,000 distinct CDR3 sequences, with roughly 15% occurring only once. The V end lost 0 bases, the J end lost 6 bases, and 9 bases lay between the germline ends. CDR1 is LGHNA, CDR2 YSLEER, per germline. CDR3 length: 14 amino acids. Noted time point: newly diagnosed GD, antithyroid drugs for less than 3 months. The TCR library was prepared using RNA isolated from PBMCs. The data were also submitted as part of a second study, on T cells in Graves' hyperthyroidism and ophthalmopathy.

The sequence derives from a woman aged 18 to 35 with Graves disease. This specimen was peripheral blood mononuclear cells (PBMCs), taken at new diagnosis, from a patient treated with antithyroid drugs. The chain links TRBV4-3 to TRBJ2-1; D is unresolved. This CDR3 reads CASSQEEAANEQFF. DNA for the CDR3: TGCGCCAGCAGCCAAGAAGAAGCTGCCAATGAGCAGTTCTTC.